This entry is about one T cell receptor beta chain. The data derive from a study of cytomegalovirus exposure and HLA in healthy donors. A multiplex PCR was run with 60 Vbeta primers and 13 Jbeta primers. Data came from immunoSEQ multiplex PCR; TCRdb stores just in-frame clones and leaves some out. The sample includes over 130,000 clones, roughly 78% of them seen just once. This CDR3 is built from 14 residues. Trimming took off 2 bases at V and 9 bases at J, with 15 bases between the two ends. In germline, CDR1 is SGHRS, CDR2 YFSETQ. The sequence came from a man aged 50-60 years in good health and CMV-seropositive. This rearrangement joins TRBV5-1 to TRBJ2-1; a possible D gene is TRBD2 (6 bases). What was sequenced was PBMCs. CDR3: CASSLPGVNREQFF. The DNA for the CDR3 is TGCGCCAGCAGCTTACCGGGGGTAAATCGTGAGCAGTTCTTC. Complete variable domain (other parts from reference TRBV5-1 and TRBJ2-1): KAGVTQTPRYLIKTRGQQVTLSCSPISGHRSVSWYQQTPGQGLQFLFEYFSETQRNKGNFPGRFSGRQFSNSRSEMNVSTLELGDSALYLCASSLPGVNREQFFGPGTRLTVL.